This TCR beta chain was recovered during a study of cytomegalovirus exposure and HLA in healthy donors. Study background: T cells numbering 150 million to 200 million yielded some 110 million unique TCR beta sequences in an earlier analysis. Study-level findings and limits: In all likelihood, a cluster of highly shared sequence variants was a sequencing artifact. The study labeled 150 or so TCR beta chains cytomegalovirus-associated. Productive rates of about 87% or about 30% were seen for most TCR beta V segments in an earlier analysis.

Worth noting for this clone: Its antigen remains unidentified.

PCR employed 60 Vbeta and 13 Jbeta primers. Measured with immunoSEQ multiplex PCR; TCRdb has only the in-frame clones, and not every one. The sample lists more than 90,000 clones, about 72% occurring once. The clonotype comes from a man aged 50 or older in good health and CMV-seropositive. Sequenced: PBMCs.

The CDR3 DNA reads TGTGCCAGCACCCCGGAGCAGAACACTGAAGCTTTCTTT. Translated, it gives CASTPEQNTEAFF. V usage is TRBV5-4 and J usage is TRBJ1-1; no firm D call. With 6 bases removed from V and 1 base from J, the gap between germline ends came to 10 bases. The CDR3 has 13 residues. Germline lookup yields CDR1 SGHNT and CDR2 YYREEE (reference sequence). The whole variable domain, filled in from reference TRBV5-4 and TRBJ1-1, reads ETGVTQSPTHLIKTRGQQVTLRCSSQSGHNTVSWYQQALGQGPQFIFQYYREEENGRGNFPPRFSGLQFPNYSSELNVNALELDDSALYLCASTPEQNTEAFFGQGTRLTVV.